These 10 T cell receptor beta chains were sequenced from one sample in a study of long-term antiretroviral therapy in people with HIV. It was version v3.0 of the immunoSEQ assay that was run at survey level. TCRdb keeps only in-frame clones here, not all; method: immunoSEQ multiplex PCR. This table has roughly 18,000 clones, 78% appearing once. The source material was unsorted PBMCs, sampled at the start of antiretroviral therapy, before treatment. The receptors shown here come from a woman aged 35 to 49 with HIV.

The chain is built from TRBV6-5 and TRBJ2-7; no clear D gene. CDR1 and CDR2 from the germline V gene are MNHEY and SVGAGI. CDR3 length: 13 amino acids. Trimming pared 6 bases from V and 3 bases from J, leaving 12 bases between. CDR3 sequence reads: CASSRTVGYEQYF. The DNA for the CDR3 is TGTGCCAGCAGCCGGACGGTCGGCTACGAGCAGTACTTC.

The gene calls are TRBV7-2 and TRBJ2-3; 8 positions match TRBD2. The junction had 11 bases not matched to a gene; V was cut back by 0 bases and J by 3 bases. Germline V gene sequence: CDR1 SGHTA, CDR2 FQGNSA. The CDR3 spans 18 residues. The CDR3: CASSLARGLGLETDTQYF. The CDR3 bases are TGTGCCAGCAGCTTAGCCCGGGGTCTGGGACTAGAGACAGATACGCAGTATTTT. The whole variable domain, filled in from reference TRBV7-2 and TRBJ2-3, reads GAGVSQSPSNKVTEKGKDVELRCDPISGHTALYWYRQSLGQGLEFLIYFQGNSAPDKSGLPSDRFSAERTGGSVSTLTIQRTQQEDSAVYLCASSLARGLGLETDTQYFGPGTRLTVL.

The chain uses TRBV7-9 and TRBJ1-1; D is unclear. V dropped 1 base and J dropped 8 bases, with 17 bases sitting between them. Germline CDR1 SEHNR, CDR2 FQNEAQ (reference sequence). The CDR3 extends over 15 amino acids. The CDR3 sequence is CASSLVGQVASEAFF. CDR3 in DNA: TGTGCCAGCAGCTTAGTTGGGCAGGTGGCTTCAGAAGCTTTCTTT.

The rearrangement uses TRBV28 and TRBJ1-3, with TRBD1 matching over 10 bases. Trimming at V came to 2 bases and at J to 2 bases, leaving 3 bases not matched to a gene. The CDR3 is 16 amino acids. CDR1 MDHEN and CDR2 SYDVKM come from the germline V gene. CDR3 region: CASSLVGQGAGNTIYF. The DNA of the CDR3 is TGTGCCAGCAGTTTAGTTGGACAGGGGGCTGGAAACACCATATATTTT.

The gene calls are TRBV7-8 and TRBJ1-1, with D hard to call. The V end lost 5 bases, the J end lost 0 bases, and 7 bases lay between the germline ends. Germline assignment: CDR1 SGHVS and CDR2 FQNEAQ. The CDR3 extends over 13 amino acids. CDR3 in amino acids: CASSRIMNTEAFF. The CDR3 coding sequence is TGTGCCAGCAGCCGAATCATGAACACTGAAGCTTTCTTT.

The chain carries TRBV18 and TRBJ2-2; D remains unclear. The CDR3 is 15 residues long. V lost 2 bases, J lost 4 bases, and 11 bases lay in between. Germline CDR1 reads KGHSH; CDR2 reads LQKENI. As DNA, the CDR3 is TGTGCCAGCTCACCAATGGCGGCAGTCACCGGGGAGCTGTTTTTT. Translation: CASSPMAAVTGELFF. Supplemented by reference TRBV18 and TRBJ2-2, the full variable domain reads NAGVMQNPRHLVRRRGQEARLRCSPMKGHSHVYWYRQLPEEGLKFMVYLQKENIIDESGMPKERFSAEFPKEGPSILRIQQVVRGDSAAYFCASSPMAAVTGELFFGEGSRLTVL.

This rearrangement joins TRBV7-7 to TRBJ2-5, with D hard to call. The CDR3 spans 14 residues. The V and J ends lost 5 bases and 9 bases respectively, with 19 bases between them. Germline assignment: CDR1 SSHAT and CDR2 FNYEAQ (reference sequence). The chain's CDR3 is CASSPSGPEGPQYF. In nucleotides, the CDR3 is TGTGCCAGCAGCCCATCCGGACCCGAAGGCCCCCAGTACTTC.

V usage is TRBV20-1 and J usage is TRBJ2-7, with D tentatively TRBD2 (6 bases). Trimming removed 3 bases at V and 4 bases at J, with 7 bases between. In germline, CDR1 is DFQATT, CDR2 SNEGSKA (reference sequence). The CDR3 runs 11 residues. CDR3 coding DNA: TGCAGTGCTAGGGGAGGATACGAGCAGTACTTC. Protein: CSARGGYEQYF.

CDR3 in DNA: TGTGCCAGCAGCCTATCCAGTGGCTTGAACACTGAAGCTTTCTTT. It specifies CASSLSSGLNTEAFF. The rearrangement uses TRBV5-4 and TRBJ1-1; no clear D gene. The CDR3 consists of 15 residues. Germline values: CDR1 SGHNT, CDR2 YYREEE (reference sequence). V was clipped by 4 bases and J by 0 bases, with 13 bases between them.

The rearrangement joins TRBV27 to TRBJ2-7; 12 nucleotides agree with TRBD1. CDR1 and CDR2 from the germline V gene are MNHEY and SMNVEV (reference sequence). There are 16 residues in the CDR3. V trimming: 8 bases; J trimming: 7 bases; junction bases outside the gene matches: 15. As DNA, the CDR3 is TGTGCCAGCCGGGGTGTTACGGGACAGGGGGCGCGTGAGCAGTACTTC. This sequence encodes CASRGVTGQGAREQYF.